This T cell receptor (beta chain) is drawn from a study of blood T cell repertoires in COVID-19. In the study overall: The study counted Cohort 3 donors as recovered given two negative PCRs, clearance, or symptom resolution.

The J segment lost 5 bases and the V segment lost 1 base, leaving 7 bases of the junction unmatched. There are 16 residues in the CDR3. CDR1 is SGHNT and CDR2 is YYREEE in the germline V gene (reference sequence). Profiling relied on immunoSEQ multiplex PCR, and the TCRdb table lists in-frame clones only, not all of them. The sample has some 220,000 clones; about 86% are singletons. The chain employs TRBV5-4 and TRBJ2-5, with TRBD2 matching over 11 bases. This clonotype originated in a woman between 50 and 59 years old in a cohort exposed to, infected with or recovered from COVID-19 (not recorded which). Specimen: PBMCs or T cells enriched from blood (not recorded which). CDR3 nucleotide sequence: TGTGCCAGCAGCTTGTGGGCTAGCGGGGGGACCGAGACCCAGTACTTC. Its protein product is CASSLWASGGTETQYF.